The rows below give T cell receptor beta chains drawn from one sample of a study of CXCR3-negative and CXCR3-positive naive CD8 T cells. TCRdb re-analyzed the 5' RACE reads; it lists each CDR3 protein once, without DNA. The sample includes over 70,000 distinct CDR3 sequences. Sequences were obtained from naive CXCR3- CD8+ T cells from blood. All receptors derive from a human donor in good health. Some clones in this sample may be carry-over from other donors' samples. The CDR3 runs from the conserved cysteine through the conserved F or W.

J,V,length,CDR3
TRBJ1-5,TRBV12-3/TRBV12-4,18,CASSLGNRGLNSNQPQHF
TRBJ1-3,TRBV28,12,CASTPSGNTIYF
TRBJ1-1,TRBV30,13,CAGTGGAGTEAFF
TRBJ2-1,TRBV7-3,15,CASSASGMNSWEQFF
TRBJ2-1,TRBV7-2,15,CASSPGTSGGDEQFF
TRBJ1-5,TRBV7-2,13,CASSLTPPQPQHF
TRBJ2-3,TRBV5-1,14,CASNYDGYTDTQYF
TRBJ2-5,TRBV27,14,CASGIAGGPETQYF
TRBJ2-2,TRBV7-9,18,CASSRPGTGFGNTGELFF
TRBJ1-1,TRBV27,13,CASSYGGNTEAFF
TRBJ1-1,TRBV5-1,14,CASSWTRGNTEAFF
TRBJ2-7,TRBV5-1,14,CASSLVAGDYEQYF
TRBJ2-7,TRBV12-3/TRBV12-4,15,CASSSLLSGAEEQYF
TRBJ2-1,TRBV3-1,17,CASSPRDSGGFYNEQFF
TRBJ2-3,TRBV6-2/TRBV6-3,15,CASSYSGGVTDTQYF
TRBJ2-3,TRBV25-1,17,CASSEYWTGGRTDTQYF
TRBJ2-7,TRBV5-5,18,CASSLFPQGQKFAYEQYF
TRBJ2-1,TRBV28,14,CASCPRDRSDEQFF
TRBJ2-7,TRBV28,14,CASSSRDERHEQYF
TRBJ2-7,TRBV7-9,14,CASSSGQGGYEQYF
TRBJ2-5,TRBV7-6,14,CASSPFGGSETQYF
TRBJ2-3,TRBV19,11,CASITSDTQYF
TRBJ2-7,TRBV12-3/TRBV12-4,14,CASSFAGASYEQYF
TRBJ1-5,TRBV29-1,13,CSAGTDSNQPQHF
TRBJ2-1,TRBV7-3,18,CASSLKGALAGTYNEQFF
TRBJ2-5,TRBV20-1,13,CSARRLLQETQYF
TRBJ2-1,TRBV4-2,14,CASSQTGGTNEQFF
TRBJ2-5,TRBV12-3/TRBV12-4,13,CASSPPSRGAQYF
TRBJ2-1,TRBV29-1,13,CSVEDGPYNEQFF
TRBJ2-1,TRBV29-1,15,CSVERAENSYNEQFF
TRBJ2-2,TRBV10-3,12,CAIREDTGELFF
TRBJ2-2,TRBV6-5,13,CASRPLGTGELFF
TRBJ2-5,TRBV29-1,12,CSVKDAEETQYF
TRBJ1-1,TRBV7-6,14,CASSPRPVATEAFF
TRBJ2-7,TRBV13,12,CASSGGEWEQYF
TRBJ1-5,TRBV12-3/TRBV12-4,14,CASSPGSGNQPQHF
TRBJ2-7,TRBV5-1,17,CASSLAITGTGVYEQYF
TRBJ1-4,TRBV20-1,15,CSARDLGETNEKLFF
TRBJ1-5,TRBV7-9,12,CASSFEGGPQHF
TRBJ1-2,TRBV29-1,12,CSVRGPNYGYTF
TRBJ2-7,TRBV25-1,13,CASSEFFGYEQYF
TRBJ2-3,TRBV7-7,15,CASSLSAFSSDTQYF
TRBJ2-7,TRBV5-4,17,CASSLWDRGGTSYEQYF
TRBJ2-3,TRBV7-3,12,CASSVDADTQYF
TRBJ2-7,TRBV6-2/TRBV6-3,14,CASRQRGEPYEQYF
TRBJ2-1,TRBV12-3/TRBV12-4,15,CASSFGAGVYNEQFF
TRBJ2-2,TRBV7-9,15,CASSFQAGGSGELFF
TRBJ2-7,TRBV28,14,CASSQGANLYEQYF
TRBJ2-1,TRBV29-1,15,CSVEALAGGPNEQFF
TRBJ1-5,TRBV9,13,CASSVGADQPQHF
TRBJ2-3,TRBV7-9,14,CASSLSLDPDTQYF
TRBJ1-5,TRBV5-1,15,CASSPLGGGSQPQHF
TRBJ2-3,TRBV4-2,16,CASSQDPAGGPDTQYF
TRBJ2-1,TRBV12-3/TRBV12-4,16,CASSPYRGGLAYEQFF
TRBJ1-2,TRBV6-2/TRBV6-3,16,CASGTRMTGGVYGYTF